One sample yielded the 31 T cell receptor beta chains listed below, sequenced in a study of neurological immune-mediated disorders. TCRdb independently ran MiXCR on the 5' RACE reads; one entry per CDR3 protein. The sample consists of about 30,000 distinct CDR3 sequences, under 6.5% of them appearing once. Specimen: CD4+ T cells from blood. These receptors all stem from a woman aged 50 to 60 in good health.

This clonotype was observed many times. This rearrangement joins TRBV5-5 to TRBJ1-2; 10 nucleotides match TRBD1. The ends lost 1 base at V and 3 bases at J; junction bases unmatched: 3. There are 15 residues in the CDR3. Germline CDR1 SGHKS, CDR2 YYEKEE (reference sequence). The chain's CDR3 is CASSLSGTGDYGYTF. The CDR3 DNA follows: TGTGCCAGCAGCTTGTCCGGGACAGGGGACTATGGCTACACCTTC. The full variable domain, its missing parts supplied by reference TRBV5-5 and TRBJ1-2, is DAGVTQSPTHLIKTRGQQVTLRCSPISGHKSVSWYQQVLGQGPQFIFQYYEKEERGRGNFPDRFSARQFPNYSSELNVNALLLGDSALYLCASSLSGTGDYGYTFGSGTRLTVV.

This clonotype has ten or more counts. The DNA of the CDR3 is TGTGCCAGCAGCTTAGAGGACAGACCAAACCCCTATGGCTACACCTTC. Translation gives CASSLEDRPNPYGYTF. V gene TRBV7-9 combines with J gene TRBJ1-2; D possibly corresponds to TRBD1 (6 bases). Between the trimmed V and J ends, which lost 1 base and 4 bases, there was a span of 16 bases. Germline assignment: CDR1 SEHNR and CDR2 FQNEAQ (reference sequence). This CDR3 contains 16 residues.

This clonotype was counted many times. The chain employs TRBV12-3 or TRBV12-4 and TRBJ2-5; D is ambiguous. The CDR3 covers 14 residues. Trimming took off 1 base at V and 5 bases at J, with 11 bases between the two ends. This CDR3 reads CASSLGGGIETQYF. The CDR3 DNA sequence: TGTGCCAGCAGTTTAGGGGGTGGGATCGAGACCCAGTACTTC.

This clonotype was picked up many times. This rearrangement joins TRBV20-1 to TRBJ2-2, with D perhaps TRBD1 (6 bases). V lost 6 bases to trimming and J lost 1 base, with 24 bases between them. CDR3 size: 18 residues. Germline values: CDR1 DFQATT, CDR2 SNEGSKA (reference sequence). CDR3 sequence reads: CSARGVGRDNRNTGELFF. The CDR3 DNA follows: TGCAGTGCCCGAGGCGTTGGTCGGGACAACAGGAACACCGGGGAGCTGTTTTTT.

A word on this clonotype: At one end, the junction sequence differs from germline, possibly due to a read error. The CDR3 sequence: CSARAGNPEAFF. CDR3 DNA: TGCAGTGCTAGAGCAGGGAACCCTGAAGCTTTCTTT. The V gene is TRBV20-1, the J gene TRBJ1-1; D may be TRBD1 (5 bases). In germline, CDR1 is DFQATT, CDR2 SNEGSKA (reference sequence). This CDR3 contains 12 residues.

V usage is TRBV20-1 and J usage is TRBJ1-1; 8 positions match TRBD1. Germline assignment: CDR1 DFQATT and CDR2 SNEGSKA (reference sequence). The CDR3 runs 13 residues. Trimming removed 6 bases from V and 1 base from J; junction bases left unmatched: 4. The DNA of the CDR3 is TGCAGTGCCTCAGGGGGCTCGAACACTGAAGCTTTCTTT. Encoded protein: CSASGGSNTEAFF.

This clonotype was seen at least ten times. CDR3 in DNA: TGTGCCAGCAGTCGGACCCAACTCCAAGAGACCCAGTACTTC. Its protein product is CASSRTQLQETQYF. The chain has TRBV6-5 and TRBJ2-5; D uncertain. Deletions cut 5 bases from V and 1 base from J, with 11 bases between. This CDR3 comprises 14 residues. In germline, CDR1 is MNHEY, CDR2 SVGAGI.

This clonotype was seen many times. The CDR3 here is CASSSAPGRAGVGETQYF. CDR3 DNA: TGTGCCAGCAGCTCGGCCCCTGGGAGAGCGGGAGTGGGGGAGACCCAGTACTTC. The V gene is TRBV7-9, the J gene TRBJ2-5; TRBD2 agrees at 8 bases. CDR3 size: 18 residues. J was trimmed by 5 bases and V by 4 bases; bases with no gene match: 18. Germline CDR1 SEHNR, CDR2 FQNEAQ (reference sequence).

This clonotype has a count of ten or more. The rearrangement uses TRBV5-1 and TRBJ1-4; 10 bases agree with TRBD1. The CDR3 runs to 15 residues. V trimming: 2 bases; J trimming: 8 bases; junction bases outside the gene matches: 6. Germline V lookup: CDR1 SGHRS, CDR2 YFSETQ. Here the CDR3 reads CASSLPMGQGEKLFF. In nucleotides, the CDR3 is TGCGCCAGCAGCTTACCTATGGGACAGGGGGAAAAACTGTTTTTT.

This clonotype was counted ten times or more. CDR3 protein: CSASAGTGMNQPQHF. The CDR3 nucleotides read TGCAGTGCTTCAGCCGGGACAGGGATGAATCAGCCCCAGCATTTT. This chain uses TRBV20-1 with TRBJ1-5; 9 bases align to TRBD1. The CDR3 length is 15 residues. Trimming took 5 bases from V and 4 from J; bases not matched to a gene: 9. The germline V gene has CDR1 DFQATT and CDR2 SNEGSKA (reference sequence).

This clonotype was found many times. The chain has TRBV29-1 and TRBJ2-7, with D perhaps matching TRBD1 (6 bases). V lost 6 bases to trimming and J lost 3 bases, with 12 bases between them. The V gene's germline CDR1 is SQVTM and CDR2 ANQGSEA. The CDR3 totals 12 residues. DNA of the CDR3: TGCAGCGTCCAAGGACAGATCTACGAGCAGTACTTC. It codes for CSVQGQIYEQYF.

This clonotype was seen ten or more times. This chain connects TRBV20-1 to TRBJ1-2; D unresolved. Looked up from germline, CDR1 is DFQATT and CDR2 is SNEGSKA (reference sequence). Trimming removed 0 bases from V and 5 bases from J, with 10 bases in between. The CDR3 runs 13 residues. The CDR3: CSARDGIGYGYTF. CDR3 in DNA: TGCAGTGCTAGAGATGGAATAGGGTATGGCTACACCTTC.

The table lists this clonotype with many counts. The V call is TRBV6-5, the J call TRBJ1-1, with D maybe TRBD1 (5 bases). The CDR3 totals 13 residues. Trimming left V 3 bases short and J 5 bases short, with 10 bases between. Germline CDR1 is MNHEY and CDR2 is SVGAGI. The CDR3 nucleotides read TGTGCCAGCAGTTATTCGGGGCAGACTGAAGCTTTCTTT. Translation: CASSYSGQTEAFF.

This clonotype has at least ten counts. V is TRBV20-1 and J is TRBJ1-1; D is unclear. The CDR3 totals 12 residues. V gave up 0 bases and J gave up 1 base, with 3 bases separating them. Germline CDR1 and CDR2: DFQATT and SNEGSKA (reference sequence). In nucleotides, the CDR3 is TGCAGTGCTAGAGATGGGAACACTGAAGCTTTCTTT. Translated: CSARDGNTEAFF.

In the case of this clonotype: Since a much larger clone is just one base distant, this may be a read error. The V call is TRBV5-1, the J call TRBJ2-7; D possibly corresponds to TRBD2 (7 bases). The V gene lost 6 bases and the J gene lost 6 bases, with 22 bases spanning the gap. CDR1 is SGHRS, CDR2 YFSETQ, per germline. The CDR3 loop spans 15 amino acids. Here the CDR3 reads CASIGGTWTQAEQYF. CDR3 nucleotide sequence: TGCGCCAGCATCGGGGGGACATGGACCCAAGCCGAGCAGTACTTC.

This clonotype was detected many times. The rearrangement uses TRBV5-1 and TRBJ1-2; 9 nucleotides line up with TRBD1. CDR3 length equals 16 residues. The germline V gene encodes CDR1 SGHRS and CDR2 YFSETQ. Trimming at V came to 0 bases and at J to 5 bases, leaving 8 bases not matched to a gene. The CDR3 DNA is TGCGCCAGCAGCTTGGTAACAGGGGGCACCGATTATGGCTACACCTTC. It yields the protein CASSLVTGGTDYGYTF.

This clonotype was recorded at least ten times. This sequence joins TRBV7-2 and TRBJ2-3; no reliable D call. The CDR3 contains 13 residues. V lost 5 bases and J 7 bases, leaving 13 bases between the germline ends. From germline, CDR1 is SGHTA and CDR2 FQGNSA. CDR3 in DNA: TGTGCCAGCAGCCCTCGGGTGGTGAATACGCAGTATTTT. It translates to CASSPRVVNTQYF.

The sample holds many counts of this clonotype. V is TRBV18 and J is TRBJ2-3, with TRBD2 as a possible D gene (6 bases). The V gene's germline CDR1 is KGHSH and CDR2 LQKENI. Between the trimmed V and J ends, which lost 4 bases and 2 bases, there was a span of 10 bases. The CDR3 loop spans 14 amino acids. The CDR3: CASSLRRATDTQYF. In DNA, the CDR3 is TGTGCCAGCTCACTGAGGAGGGCCACAGATACGCAGTATTTT.

This clonotype was seen repeatedly, ten times or more. The chain is built from TRBV5-8 and TRBJ2-7; D is tentatively TRBD1 or TRBD2 (5 bases each). The CDR3 is 14 amino acids. Trimming left V 4 bases short and J 6 bases short, with 17 bases between. The germline gives CDR1 SGHTS, CDR2 YDEGEE. DNA for the CDR3: TGTGCCAGCAGCCACTCGACCACAGGAGGCGAGCAGTACTTC. It is translated as CASSHSTTGGEQYF.

In its sample, this clonotype was seen many times. The chain employs TRBV5-4 and TRBJ2-5; D is unresolved. CDR1 is SGHNT and CDR2 is YYREEE in the germline V gene (reference sequence). This CDR3 contains 11 residues. The V and J ends lost 3 bases and 0 bases respectively, with 0 bases between them. Written as DNA, the CDR3 is TGTGCCAGCAGCTACCAAGAGACCCAGTACTTC. It encodes CASSYQETQYF. Variable domain in full (rest from reference TRBV5-4 and TRBJ2-5): ETGVTQSPTHLIKTRGQQVTLRCSSQSGHNTVSWYQQALGQGPQFIFQYYREEENGRGNFPPRFSGLQFPNYSSELNVNALELDDSALYLCASSYQETQYFGPGTRLLVL.

In this sample, this clonotype turned up many times. The V and J genes are TRBV24-1 and TRBJ2-2; 9 bases agree with TRBD2. The V gene end was trimmed by 5 bases and the J gene end by 4 bases; junction bases not matched to a gene: 7. This CDR3 has 16 residues. The germline V gene encodes CDR1 KGHDR and CDR2 SFDVKD. CDR3 coding DNA: TGTGCCACCAGTGTAGAGCGGGGGGCGAGCACCGGGGAGCTGTTTTTT. It specifies CATSVERGASTGELFF.

This clonotype was recorded at least ten times. The chain combines TRBV7-2 with TRBJ2-5; 7 bases map to TRBD2. V gave up 1 base and J gave up 5 bases; unmatched junction bases: 7. Germline lookup yields CDR1 SGHTA and CDR2 FQGNSA. The CDR3 is made up of 15 amino acids. CDR3 DNA sequence: TGTGCCAGCAGCTTAGTGGCGGGAGCGTCTGAGACCCAGTACTTC. It codes for CASSLVAGASETQYF.

This clonotype was detected many times. The CDR3, as DNA: TGTGCCAGCAGAAACCGGGACAGTTCCTACGAGCAGTACTTC. Translation gives CASRNRDSSYEQYF. V gene TRBV2 combines with J gene TRBJ2-7; TRBD1 aligns across 7 bases. Germline CDR1 and CDR2: SNHLY and FYNNEI. The length of the CDR3 is 14 residues. The junction had 6 bases not matched to a gene; V was cut back by 6 bases and J by 1 base.

This clonotype appeared many times. This chain connects TRBV29-1 to TRBJ2-7; no clear D. V lost 4 bases, J lost 5 bases, and 3 bases lay in between. The germline CDR1 and CDR2 sequences are SQVTM and ANQGSEA. The CDR3 contains 9 residues. The CDR3 coding sequence is TGCAGCGTTGTCAACGAGCAGTACTTC. Its translation is CSVVNEQYF.

This clonotype has at least ten counts. The rearrangement links TRBV28 to TRBJ2-1, with TRBD2 matching 8 bases. Germline V gene lookup returns CDR1 MDHEN and CDR2 SYDVKM. V lost 5 bases to trimming and J lost 0 bases; unmatched junction nucleotides: 12. The CDR3 sequence is 18 residues long. The CDR3 DNA reads TGTGCCAGCAGTACTATAACCCGTAGCGGGGTCTCCTACAATGAGCAGTTCTTC. Its translation is CASSTITRSGVSYNEQFF.

This clonotype rates as medium-sized (0.01 to 0.1%). The rearrangement links TRBV3-1 to TRBJ2-3, with TRBD2 identical over 14 bases. With 1 base clipped from V and 3 bases from J, the junction kept 3 bases outside the gene matches. The germline CDR1 and CDR2 sequences are LGHDT and YNNKEL (reference sequence). The CDR3 sequence is 17 residues long. CDR3 sequence: CASSQGGLAGGTDTQYF. The CDR3 bases are TGTGCCAGCAGCCAAGGAGGACTAGCGGGAGGAACAGATACGCAGTATTTT.

This clonotype was found many times. The chain couples TRBV11-2 to TRBJ2-6; D uncertain. V shed 3 bases and J shed 4 bases, with 13 bases lying between them. Germline V gene sequence: CDR1 SGHAT, CDR2 FQNNGV. This CDR3 has 16 residues. As DNA, the CDR3 is TGTGCCAGCAGCTTCCCCGGGCAGAGGGGGGCCAACGTCCTGACTTTC. Translation: CASSFPGQRGANVLTF.

This clonotype showed up just once. One end of the junction is discordant with germline, which a read error may explain. This chain uses TRBV20-1 with TRBJ2-2; TRBD1 agrees at 8 bases. This CDR3 contains 15 residues. Germline V gives CDR1 DFQATT, CDR2 SNEGSKA (reference sequence). The CDR3 DNA follows: TGCAGTGCTTCCAGGGGGCGCAGGGACACCAGGGAGCTGTTTTTT. The encoded protein is CSASRGRRDTRELFF.

At least ten counts were recorded for this clonotype. The V and J genes are TRBV20-1 and TRBJ2-1, with 12 bases lining up with TRBD2. The V and J ends lost 3 bases and 8 bases, in that order; junction bases with no gene match: 5. CDR3 length equals 14 residues. The germline V gene has CDR1 DFQATT and CDR2 SNEGSKA (reference sequence). The CDR3 DNA reads TGCAGTGCTAGGGGGACTAGCGGGTTTTATGAGCAGTTCTTC. Translated: CSARGTSGFYEQFF.

In this sample, this clonotype turned up many times. This chain connects TRBV7-2 to TRBJ2-7; a weak D match, TRBD2 (5 bases). The V end lost 2 bases, the J end lost 4 bases, and 15 bases lay between the germline ends. Germline V gene lookup returns CDR1 SGHTA and CDR2 FQGNSA. This CDR3 contains 15 residues. For the CDR3, the DNA is TGTGCCAGCAGCTTACGGGAAGGGCCCACTTACGAGCAGTACTTC. Translation gives CASSLREGPTYEQYF.

The chain couples TRBV28 to TRBJ2-5; no clear D gene. The V and J ends lost 10 bases and 5 bases respectively, with 14 bases between them. CDR1 MDHEN and CDR2 SYDVKM come from the germline V gene. CDR3 length equals 12 residues. CDR3 sequence (DNA): TGTGCCACCCTGACCCTGCCGGAGACCCAGTACTTC. Amino acid sequence: CATLTLPETQYF. Full variable domain (outside the CDR3, taken from reference TRBV28 and TRBJ2-5): DVKVTQSSRYLVKRTGEKVFLECVQDMDHENMFWYRQDPGLGLRLIYFSYDVKMKEKGDIPEGYSVSREKKERFSLILESASTNQTSMYLCATLTLPETQYFGPGTRLLVL.